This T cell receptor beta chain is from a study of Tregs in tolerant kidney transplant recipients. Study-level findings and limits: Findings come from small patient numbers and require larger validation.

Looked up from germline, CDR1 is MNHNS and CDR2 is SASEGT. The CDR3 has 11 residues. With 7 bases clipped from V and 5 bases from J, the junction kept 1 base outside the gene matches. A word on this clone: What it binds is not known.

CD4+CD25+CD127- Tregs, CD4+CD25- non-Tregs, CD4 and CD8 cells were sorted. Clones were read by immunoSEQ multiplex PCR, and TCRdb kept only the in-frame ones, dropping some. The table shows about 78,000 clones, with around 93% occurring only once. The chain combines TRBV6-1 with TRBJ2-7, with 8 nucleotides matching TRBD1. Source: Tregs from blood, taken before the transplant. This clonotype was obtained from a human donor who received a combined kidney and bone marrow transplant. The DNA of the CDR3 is TGTGCCAGCACAGGGGGCCACGAGCAGTACTTC. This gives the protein CASTGGHEQYF.